This T cell receptor beta chain was observed in a study of CD8 T cells in Susac syndrome. Sequencing of TCR beta, carried out with a high-throughput approach, was applied to CD8+ and CD4+ T cells from the blood. Negative isolation was used for CD8+ and CD4+ T cells, and FACS enrichment was applied to TEMRA cells. The RNA, about 0.45 to 1 ug, was put through reverse transcription using random hexamers. TCRdb itself ran the immunoSEQ multiplex PCR reads through MiXCR, one entry per CDR3 protein. Counted here are 300,000 or so distinct CDR3 sequences, about 90% occurring once; the ten biggest clones make up 0.065%. V lost 1 base, J lost 2 bases, and 8 bases lay in between. Germline V gene sequence: CDR1 SEHNR, CDR2 FQNEAQ (reference sequence). The CDR3 loop spans 14 amino acids.

The source material was CD4+ T cells from PBMCs. The origin of this receptor is a human donor with multiple sclerosis. The chain is built from TRBV7-9 and TRBJ1-2; D call uncertain. The CDR3 coding sequence is TGTGCCAGCAGCTTAGAACCTGGGAACTATGGCTACACCTTC. Protein: CASSLEPGNYGYTF.